Shown below are 28 T cell receptor beta chains from a single sample sequenced in a study of OX40 agonist ivuxolimab in advanced cancers. The data were produced by immunoSEQ multiplex PCR, yet TCRdb's version contains in-frame clones alone and is incomplete. The sample lists more than 85,000 clones; roughly 90% were seen once. The sequences come from CD4+ or CD8+ T cells sorted from blood, collected in a trial of the OX40 agonist ivuxolimab. The receptors derive from an adult with an advanced solid tumor such as melanoma, head and neck, liver or kidney cancer.

This chain uses TRBV11-2 with TRBJ2-3; a possible D gene is TRBD1 (5 bases). The germline V gene has CDR1 SGHAT and CDR2 FQNNGV. The CDR3 totals 15 residues. The V end lost 6 bases, the J end lost 0 bases, and 13 bases lay between the germline ends. CDR3 protein: CASSPTTGSTDTQYF. CDR3 DNA sequence: TGTGCCAGCAGTCCCACTACAGGTAGCACAGATACGCAGTATTTT.

The chain joins TRBV7-2 to TRBJ2-5; 7 bases are shared with TRBD1. V trimming: 3 bases; J trimming: 4 bases; junction bases outside the gene matches: 2. The CDR3 runs 13 residues. Per germline, CDR1 SGHTA and CDR2 FQGNSA. The CDR3 DNA reads as TGTGCCAGCAGCTTCAGGGGGTCAGAGACCCAGTACTTC. As protein: CASSFRGSETQYF.

The chain links TRBV11-2 to TRBJ2-7; TRBD2 agrees at 11 bases. CDR1 is SGHAT and CDR2 is FQNNGV in the germline V gene. The CDR3 runs to 15 residues. V lost 5 bases to trimming and J lost 4 bases; unmatched junction nucleotides: 7. This chain's CDR3 is CASSLLAGGYYEQYF. CDR3 nucleotide sequence: TGTGCCAGCAGCCTGCTAGCGGGAGGTTATTACGAGCAGTACTTC.

The chain combines TRBV11-3 with TRBJ2-3, with D maybe TRBD1 (6 bases). The CDR3 has 15 amino acids. Germline assignment: CDR1 SGHNT and CDR2 YENEEA. Deletions cut 5 bases from V and 0 bases from J, with 12 bases between. DNA for the CDR3: TGTGCCAGCAGCCAACGAACAGGGAGCACAGATACGCAGTATTTT. Encoded protein: CASSQRTGSTDTQYF.

This clone was observed once. The chain recombines TRBV7-2 with TRBJ2-5; 7 positions match TRBD2. This CDR3 is built from 14 residues. Germline V gene data show CDR1 as SGHTA and CDR2 as FQGNSA. Losses at the gene ends were 4 bases for V and 5 bases for J; bases not matched to a gene: 7. CDR3 loop: CASSSTGGRETQYF. Written as DNA, the CDR3 is TGTGCCAGCAGCTCTACCGGGGGGAGGGAGACCCAGTACTTC.

V and J are TRBV13 and TRBJ2-7, with TRBD1 identical over 7 bases. Germline assignment: CDR1 PRHDT and CDR2 FYEKMQ (reference sequence). The ends lost 2 bases at V and 3 bases at J; junction bases unmatched: 7. The CDR3 length is 15 residues. The CDR3 bases are TGTGCCAGCAGCTTACCCCACAGGGGAATCTACGAGCAGTACTTC. It codes for CASSLPHRGIYEQYF.

The chain uses TRBV28 and TRBJ2-7; D remains unclear. Trimming removed 2 bases from V and 1 base from J, with 9 bases in between. Germline CDR1 is MDHEN and CDR2 is SYDVKM. This CDR3 is built from 14 residues. The CDR3 region is CASSLNGRSYEQYF. The CDR3 DNA reads TGTGCCAGCAGTTTAAATGGCAGGTCCTACGAGCAGTACTTC.

This chain joins TRBV7-9 and TRBJ2-7; no clear D. V dropped 0 bases and J dropped 2 bases, with 2 bases sitting between them. The CDR3 spans 12 residues. The germline gives CDR1 SEHNR, CDR2 FQNEAQ (reference sequence). The CDR3 nucleotides read TGTGCCAGCAGCTTAGCCCCCTACGAGCAGTACTTC. Translation gives CASSLAPYEQYF.

This chain uses TRBV27 with TRBJ2-7; 11 bases match TRBD2. Trimming removed 5 bases from V and 10 bases from J; junction bases left unmatched: 7. The V gene's germline CDR1 is MNHEY and CDR2 SMNVEV (reference sequence). The CDR3 length is 13 residues. DNA of the CDR3: TGTGCCAGCAGTATTAGCGGGAGGGCCTATCAGTACTTC. It specifies CASSISGRAYQYF.

The rearrangement joins TRBV28 to TRBJ1-2; D unclear. This CDR3 has 15 residues. Germline CDR1 and CDR2: MDHEN and SYDVKM. The germline V and J ends were trimmed by 3 bases and 4 bases, with 15 bases remaining between them. CDR3 loop: CASSFLSGEIYGYTF. The CDR3 coding sequence is TGTGCCAGCAGTTTTCTGTCTGGGGAAATCTATGGCTACACCTTC.

The CDR3: CASSFRGNTEAFF. The CDR3 DNA is TGTGCCAGCAGCTTCAGGGGGAACACTGAAGCTTTCTTT. This chain joins TRBV5-4 and TRBJ1-1; possibly TRBD1 for D (6 bases). V lost 2 bases to trimming and J lost 1 base, with 6 bases between them. Germline V lookup: CDR1 SGHNT, CDR2 YYREEE (reference sequence). This CDR3 is 13 amino acids long.

This clone was picked up one time. This chain joins TRBV5-1 and TRBJ2-5, with 12 bases identical to TRBD2. The CDR3 runs 17 residues. Germline CDR1 and CDR2: SGHRS and YFSETQ. J lost 0 bases, V lost 3 bases, and 6 bases had no gene match. CDR3 sequence: CASSSSWTSGNQETQYF. The CDR3 nucleotides are TGCGCCAGCAGCTCCTCCTGGACTAGCGGGAACCAAGAGACCCAGTACTTC.

The chain joins TRBV30 to TRBJ2-7; 9 nucleotides agree with TRBD1. This CDR3 region has 15 residues. V trimming: 4 bases; J trimming: 3 bases; junction bases outside the gene matches: 10. CDR1 is GTSNPN and CDR2 is SVGIG in the germline V gene (reference sequence). Here the CDR3 DNA reads TGTGCCTGGACCCAACCGGGACAGGGAGGCTACGAGCAGTACTTC. Protein product: CAWTQPGQGGYEQYF.

The chain has TRBV7-9 and TRBJ2-7, with 8 bases identical to TRBD2. The CDR3 sequence is 14 residues long. The V gene's germline CDR1 is SEHNR and CDR2 FQNEAQ (reference sequence). The V segment lost 4 bases and the J segment 7 bases; nucleotides outside the gene matches: 9. The CDR3 reads CASSSNTQRGEQYF. The CDR3 region has the DNA TGTGCCAGCAGCTCCAATACCCAGCGGGGGGAGCAGTACTTC.

The rearrangement joins TRBV7-3 to TRBJ2-5; possibly TRBD1 or TRBD2 for D (5 bases each). CDR3 length equals 14 residues. Trimming took off 2 bases at V and 1 base at J, with 8 bases between the two ends. CDR1 and CDR2 (germline): SGHTA, FQGTGA. The CDR3: CASSLSGPQETQYF. The CDR3 nucleotides are TGTGCCAGCAGCTTATCGGGGCCCCAAGAGACCCAGTACTTC.

This clone has more than one count but fewer than ten. The genes are TRBV19 and TRBJ2-7; 8 bases map to TRBD2. The V segment lost 4 bases and the J segment 3 bases; nucleotides outside the gene matches: 11. CDR1 is LNHDA and CDR2 is SQIVND in the germline V gene (reference sequence). This CDR3 spans 16 amino acids. CDR3 sequence reads: CASSTMHSGNHYEQYF. The DNA for the CDR3 is TGTGCCAGTAGTACGATGCATAGCGGGAACCACTACGAGCAGTACTTC.

V usage is TRBV4-3 and J usage is TRBJ2-7, with D possibly being TRBD1 (5 bases). The ends were cut back, 0 bases at V and 2 bases at J, with 11 bases in the middle. Germline CDR1 LGHNA, CDR2 YSLEER. CDR3 length: 15 amino acids. As DNA, the CDR3 is TGCGCCAGCAGCCAAGATCTTACAGGTACCTACGAGCAGTACTTC. Its protein product is CASSQDLTGTYEQYF.

The chain joins TRBV28 to TRBJ1-1; TRBD1 might be the D (6 bases). The length of the CDR3 is 13 residues. Trimming removed 2 bases from V and 5 bases from J, with 9 bases in between. CDR1 MDHEN and CDR2 SYDVKM come from the germline V gene. The CDR3 sequence is CASSLERGTEAFF. CDR3 DNA sequence: TGTGCCAGCAGTTTAGAAAGGGGGACTGAAGCTTTCTTT.

This clone appeared a single time. The chain is built from TRBV12-5 and TRBJ1-1, with D possibly TRBD1 on 6 matching bases. CDR3 length: 14 residues. The V end was cut by 7 bases, the J end by 2 bases, with 14 bases between. CDR1 LGHNT and CDR2 FRNRAP come from the germline V gene. DNA for the CDR3: TGTGCTAGTGCCACAGGGATTCAAAACACTGAAGCTTTCTTT. Protein sequence: CASATGIQNTEAFF.

V usage is TRBV5-1 and J usage is TRBJ2-5, with 14 bases fitting TRBD2. The CDR3 extends over 16 amino acids. J lost 4 bases, V lost 3 bases, and 5 bases had no gene match. Germline lookup yields CDR1 SGHRS and CDR2 YFSETQ. The chain's CDR3 is CASSYGLAGGLETQYF. The CDR3 DNA reads as TGCGCCAGCAGCTACGGACTAGCGGGAGGTTTAGAGACCCAGTACTTC.

This chain links TRBV30 with TRBJ2-2; D remains ambiguous. The CDR3 is 13 amino acids. V was shortened by 3 bases and J by 5 bases, with 10 bases between the two germline ends. CDR1 and CDR2 (germline): GTSNPN, SVGIG (reference sequence). The CDR3 DNA sequence: TGTGCCTGGAGCCCCTTCTTAACCGGGGAGCTGTTTTTT. Translating it yields CAWSPFLTGELFF.

J is TRBJ2-3 and V is TRBV5-1, with TRBD1 matching 10 bases. The CDR3 has 17 amino acids. Germline V gene data show CDR1 as SGHRS and CDR2 as YFSETQ. V lost 2 bases, J lost 3 bases, and 9 bases stayed unmatched. Here the CDR3 reads CASSLKPGQGLTDTQYF. DNA of the CDR3: TGCGCCAGCAGCTTAAAACCGGGACAGGGGCTGACAGATACGCAGTATTTT.

V usage is TRBV6-5 and J usage is TRBJ2-7; D not resolved. The CDR3 has 15 amino acids. V was clipped by 2 bases and J by 2 bases, with 13 bases between them. CDR1 and CDR2 from the germline V gene are MNHEY and SVGAGI. The CDR3 protein is CASSYKVGRTYEQYF. In nucleotides, the CDR3 is TGTGCCAGCAGTTACAAAGTCGGACGCACCTACGAGCAGTACTTC.

As concerns this clone: The same CDR3 is also encoded by other DNA sequences in this sample. The chain links TRBV7-2 to TRBJ2-5; D might be TRBD1 (5 bases). This CDR3 spans 13 amino acids. The V gene lost 1 base and the J gene lost 5 bases, with 8 bases spanning the gap. From germline, CDR1 is SGHTA and CDR2 FQGNSA. DNA of the CDR3: TGTGCCAGCAGCTTAGGACAGAAGGAGACCCAGTACTTC. Protein: CASSLGQKETQYF.

There are a few counts of this clone. The chain combines TRBV2 with TRBJ2-5; 7 bases align to TRBD2. The CDR3 extends over 14 amino acids. Trimming at V came to 8 bases and at J to 0 bases, leaving 6 bases not matched to a gene. Germline CDR1 reads SNHLY; CDR2 reads FYNNEI. In DNA form, the CDR3 reads TGTGCCAGCGGTCTAGCGGTTCACCAAGAGACCCAGTACTTC. Its translation is CASGLAVHQETQYF.

In the case of this clone: Relative to the germline gene, one junction end is altered; a read error may explain this. The genes are TRBV7-6 and TRBJ2-7, with D perhaps TRBD2 (6 bases). The CDR3 runs 14 residues. Germline V gene sequence: CDR1 SGHVS, CDR2 FNYEAQ. The CDR3 sequence: CANSLQGGTYEQYF. CDR3 sequence (DNA): TGTGCCAACAGCTTGCAGGGCGGGACCTACGAGCAGTACTTC.

This clone was detected a few times. The V and J genes are TRBV7-2 and TRBJ2-1, with D perhaps matching TRBD2 (6 bases). V dropped 0 bases and J dropped 3 bases, with 12 bases sitting between them. The CDR3 loop spans 16 amino acids. Germline V gene lookup returns CDR1 SGHTA and CDR2 FQGNSA. The CDR3 reads CASSLAGGIIYNEQFF. The CDR3 coding sequence is TGTGCCAGCAGCTTAGCAGGCGGGATAATCTACAATGAGCAGTTCTTC.

CDR3 amino acids: CASSFMGIGNTIYF. Here the CDR3 DNA reads TGTGCCAGCAGCTTTATGGGGATTGGAAACACCATATATTTT. This chain uses TRBV5-4 with TRBJ1-3, with D uncertain. CDR1 is SGHNT, CDR2 YYREEE, per germline (reference sequence). The CDR3 spans 14 residues. Trimming pared 2 bases from V and 3 bases from J, leaving 9 bases between.